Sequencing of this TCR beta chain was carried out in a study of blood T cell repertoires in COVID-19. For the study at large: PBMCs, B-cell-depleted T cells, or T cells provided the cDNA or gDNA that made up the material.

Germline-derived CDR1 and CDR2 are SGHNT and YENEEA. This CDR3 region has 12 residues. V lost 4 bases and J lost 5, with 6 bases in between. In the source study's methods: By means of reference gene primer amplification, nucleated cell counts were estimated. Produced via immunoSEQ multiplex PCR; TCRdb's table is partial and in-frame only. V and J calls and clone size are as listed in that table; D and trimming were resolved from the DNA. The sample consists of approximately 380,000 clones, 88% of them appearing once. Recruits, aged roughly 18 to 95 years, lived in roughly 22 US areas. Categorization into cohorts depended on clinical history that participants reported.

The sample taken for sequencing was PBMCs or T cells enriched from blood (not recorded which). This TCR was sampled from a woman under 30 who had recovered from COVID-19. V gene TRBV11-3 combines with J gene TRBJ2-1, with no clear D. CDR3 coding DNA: TGTGCCAGCAGCTCTTCTCACAATGAGCAGTTCTTC. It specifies CASSSSHNEQFF.